Presented here are 20 T cell receptor beta chains from one specimen sequenced in a study of blood T cell repertoires in COVID-19. Produced via immunoSEQ multiplex PCR; TCRdb's table is partial and in-frame only. This table holds about 120,000 clones, 65% to 90% found once. The specimen sequenced was peripheral blood. These receptors all come from a man older than 75 with acute or convalescent COVID-19.

The genes are TRBV7-2 and TRBJ1-1; 8 bases fit TRBD1. The CDR3 runs 16 residues. Trimming at V came to 3 bases and at J to 1 base, leaving 7 bases not matched to a gene. The germline gives CDR1 SGHTA, CDR2 FQGNSA. The chain's CDR3 is CASSFPPQGGNTEAFF. The CDR3 DNA sequence: TGTGCCAGCAGCTTTCCGCCACAGGGGGGGAACACTGAAGCTTTCTTT.

V usage is TRBV10-1 and J usage is TRBJ1-5, with D perhaps matching TRBD1 (6 bases). Germline V CDR1 and CDR2: WNHNN, SYGVQD (reference sequence). The CDR3 loop spans 14 amino acids. Trimming left V 6 bases short and J 6 bases short, with 15 bases between. CDR3 sequence: CASRITAGVQPQHF. The DNA of the CDR3 is TGCGCCAGCAGAATTACGGCAGGGGTTCAGCCCCAGCATTTT.

Turning to this clone: Other DNA sequences in this sample translate to the same CDR3. The rearrangement uses TRBV9 and TRBJ1-2, with TRBD1 matching over 7 bases. The CDR3 loop spans 14 amino acids. From germline, CDR1 is SGDLS and CDR2 YYNGEE. J lost 0 bases, V lost 2 bases, and 1 base had no gene match. The CDR3 here is CASSVGQANYGYTF. The CDR3 DNA follows: TGTGCCAGCAGCGTTGGACAGGCTAACTATGGCTACACCTTC.

V is TRBV15 and J is TRBJ2-5, with TRBD1 as a possible D gene (6 bases). Germline V CDR1 and CDR2: LNHNV, YYDKDF (reference sequence). CDR3 length equals 16 residues. Trimming stripped 9 bases from V and 0 bases from J, with 20 bases between. Here the CDR3 DNA reads TGTGCCACAAGACTCGGCAGGGGACGGTACCAAGAGACCCAGTACTTC. Its translation: CATRLGRGRYQETQYF.

The V call is TRBV27, the J call TRBJ2-5, with D hard to call. This CDR3 is 13 amino acids long. Trimming removed 2 bases at V and 1 base at J, with 5 bases between. Looked up from germline, CDR1 is MNHEY and CDR2 is SMNVEV (reference sequence). The CDR3 DNA sequence: TGTGCCAGCAGTTTAGGCATCCAAGAGACCCAGTACTTC. The encoded protein is CASSLGIQETQYF.

The rearrangement links TRBV6-2 or TRBV6-3 to TRBJ2-5; the D is unclear. This CDR3 spans 12 amino acids. Trimming shortened V by 6 bases and J by 6 bases, and 11 bases separated the two germline ends. Per the germline V gene, CDR1 is MNHEY and CDR2 is SVGEGT. CDR3 loop: CASSPGGQTQYF. Here the CDR3 DNA reads TGTGCCAGCAGCCCAGGCGGTCAGACCCAGTACTTC.

The V call is TRBV15, the J call TRBJ2-2; 10 bases are shared with TRBD1. CDR1 is LNHNV and CDR2 is YYDKDF in the germline V gene (reference sequence). The CDR3 runs 16 residues. After removal of 5 bases from V and 1 base from J, the junction contained 4 bases not matched to a gene. The CDR3: CATSGWTGGNTGELFF. CDR3 coding DNA: TGTGCCACCAGCGGTTGGACAGGGGGGAACACCGGGGAGCTGTTTTTT.

This rearrangement joins TRBV7-2 to TRBJ2-7, with TRBD1 identical over 7 bases. Germline lookup yields CDR1 SGHTA and CDR2 FQGNSA. J was trimmed by 2 bases and V by 8 bases; bases with no gene match: 9. There are 14 residues in the CDR3. CDR3 nucleotides: TGTGCCAGCGGTACCGGGACAGTGACCTACGAGCAGTACTTC. Translating gives CASGTGTVTYEQYF.

On this clone itself: At one of its ends the junction is not consistent with the germline gene, which may arise from a read error. The chain joins TRBV7-7 to TRBJ2-1; 10 bases agree with TRBD2. The CDR3 has 15 amino acids. The germline CDR1 and CDR2 sequences are SSHAT and FNYEAQ (reference sequence). The CDR3 loop reads CASSSNLAGVGEQFF. DNA of the CDR3: TGTGCTAGCAGCTCTAACCTAGCGGGAGTCGGTGAGCAGTTCTTC.

V gene TRBV6-5 combines with J gene TRBJ2-1; perhaps TRBD2 as D (5 bases). Germline V gives CDR1 MNHEY, CDR2 SVGAGI. The germline V and J ends were trimmed by 6 bases and 5 bases, with 17 bases remaining between them. The CDR3 is 15 residues long. The CDR3 loop is CASSPPEGRNNEQFF. The DNA of the CDR3 is TGTGCCAGCAGCCCACCAGAGGGCCGGAACAATGAGCAGTTCTTC.

V and J are TRBV11-1 and TRBJ2-7; D is unclear. Deletions cut 1 base from V and 5 bases from J, with 12 bases between. CDR1 and CDR2 from the germline V gene are SGHAT and FQDESV (reference sequence). This CDR3 is 14 amino acids long. CDR3 in amino acids: CASSLGRPQNEQYF. The DNA of the CDR3 is TGTGCCAGCAGCTTAGGCAGGCCCCAAAACGAGCAGTACTTC.

As DNA, the CDR3 is TGTGCCAGTAGTATAAGCCGCAGGGAAGCTAACTATGGCTACACCTTC. This encodes CASSISRREANYGYTF. J is TRBJ1-2 and V is TRBV19, with D tentatively TRBD1 (5 bases). Germline V gene data show CDR1 as LNHDA and CDR2 as SQIVND (reference sequence). The V and J ends lost 2 bases and 0 bases respectively, with 13 bases between them. CDR3 length: 16 amino acids.

This chain's CDR3 is CASSYLGLADEQFF. CDR3 DNA sequence: TGTGCCAGCAGTTACCTGGGACTAGCGGATGAGCAGTTCTTC. This chain uses TRBV6-5 with TRBJ2-1; the match to TRBD2 covers 11 bases. Trimming at V came to 2 bases and at J to 8 bases, leaving 2 bases not matched to a gene. This CDR3 spans 14 amino acids. CDR1 is MNHEY, CDR2 SVGAGI, per germline.

This chain connects TRBV19 to TRBJ1-6, with a weak D call TRBD1 (6 bases). There are 13 residues in the CDR3. Germline-derived CDR1 and CDR2 are LNHDA and SQIVND (reference sequence). V was shortened by 7 bases and J by 5 bases, with 9 bases between the two germline ends. The CDR3 nucleotides are TGTGCCAGTACCGGGGACAATAATTCACCCCTCCACTTT. It is translated as CASTGDNNSPLHF.

This chain joins TRBV28 and TRBJ2-7, with 9 bases aligning to TRBD2. The CDR3 spans 18 residues. Trimming at V came to 0 bases and at J to 0 bases, leaving 9 bases not matched to a gene. The V gene's germline CDR1 is MDHEN and CDR2 SYDVKM. The DNA of the CDR3 is TGTGCCAGCAGTTTATGGGCTAGCGGGACGGGAGGCTCCTACGAGCAGTACTTC. As protein: CASSLWASGTGGSYEQYF.

The count of this clone is one. A read error may produce the germline difference seen at one junction end. The chain links TRBV7-9 to TRBJ2-1; TRBD2 agrees at 11 bases. From germline, CDR1 is SEHNR and CDR2 FQNEAQ (reference sequence). The CDR3 runs to 15 residues. CDR3 in DNA: TGTGCCAGCAGCATAGCGGGAGGGCTGTTCAATGAGCAGTTCTTC. This translates into CASSIAGGLFNEQFF.

This rearrangement joins TRBV4-1 to TRBJ1-2; the D gene is possibly TRBD1 (6 bases). Trimming took off 5 bases at V and 4 bases at J, with 14 bases between the two ends. Looked up from germline, CDR1 is MGHRA and CDR2 is YSYEKL. This CDR3 contains 14 residues. This CDR3 is CASSNREGAYGYTF. In DNA, the CDR3 is TGCGCCAGCAGCAACAGGGAAGGGGCCTATGGCTACACCTTC.

This clone was seen once. This chain uses TRBV6-5 with TRBJ2-2, with 8 bases that match TRBD1. The CDR3 runs 13 residues. Germline CDR1 is MNHEY and CDR2 is SVGAGI. Trimming at V came to 6 bases and at J to 5 bases, leaving 2 bases not matched to a gene. CDR3 loop: CASRDRDTGELFF. The CDR3 nucleotides are TGTGCCAGCAGGGACAGGGATACCGGGGAGCTGTTTTTT.

This clone was observed a single time. The chain recombines TRBV30 with TRBJ1-6, with a possible D match to TRBD1 (5 bases). Per the germline V gene, CDR1 is GTSNPN and CDR2 is SVGIG (reference sequence). Trimming removed 4 bases from V and 7 bases from J, with 17 bases in between. The CDR3 covers 15 residues. The CDR3 region is CAWTGEKGLNSPLHF. CDR3 DNA sequence: TGTGCCTGGACCGGCGAGAAGGGGCTGAATTCACCCCTCCACTTT.

This chain uses TRBV5-1 with TRBJ1-3; 7 positions match TRBD1. Germline CDR1 reads SGHRS; CDR2 reads YFSETQ. CDR3 length equals 16 residues. V shed 4 bases, J shed 2 bases, and the junction held 9 bases outside the gene matches. This CDR3 reads CASSQSTGNPGNTIYF. CDR3 DNA sequence: TGCGCCAGCAGCCAGTCGACAGGGAACCCTGGAAACACCATATATTTT.